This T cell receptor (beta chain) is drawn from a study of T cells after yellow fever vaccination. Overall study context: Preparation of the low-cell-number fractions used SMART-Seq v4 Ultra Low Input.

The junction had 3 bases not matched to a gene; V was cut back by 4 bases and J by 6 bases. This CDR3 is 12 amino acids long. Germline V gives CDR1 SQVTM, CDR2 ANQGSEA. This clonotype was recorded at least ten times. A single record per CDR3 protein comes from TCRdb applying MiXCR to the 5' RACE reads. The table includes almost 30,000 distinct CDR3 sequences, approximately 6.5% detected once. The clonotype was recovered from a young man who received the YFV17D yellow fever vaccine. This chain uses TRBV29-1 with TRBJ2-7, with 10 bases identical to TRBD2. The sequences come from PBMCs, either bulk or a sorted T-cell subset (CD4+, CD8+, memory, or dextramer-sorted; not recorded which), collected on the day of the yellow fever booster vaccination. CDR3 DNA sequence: TGCAGCGTTGGGCTAGCGGGGGTCGAGCAGTACTTC. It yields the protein CSVGLAGVEQYF.